This T cell receptor beta chain was observed in a study of response to subunit inactivated influenza vaccine. From germline, CDR1 is SGHTA and CDR2 FQGNSA. This CDR3 region has 15 residues. J was trimmed by 1 base and V by 4 bases; bases with no gene match: 2. General observations from the study: The study's authors posited that every seasonal influenza vaccination enlists few new T cells.

There are many counts of this clonotype. The antigen is undetermined. Each CDR3 protein is one row after TCRdb ran MiXCR on the RT-PCR reads. This table holds 450,000 to 600,000 distinct CDR3 sequences, under 8.5% found once. The chain uses TRBV7-2 and TRBJ2-5; 11 nucleotides align to TRBD2. The clonotype was recovered from a man aged 50-75 years who received an inactivated influenza vaccine. The source was PBMCs from blood, collected around 25 months after vaccination. CDR3 sequence (DNA): TGTGCCAGCAGCTCTAGCGGGGGGCTCCAAGAGACCCAGTACTTC. This gives the protein CASSSSGGLQETQYF. Drawing the rest from reference TRBV7-2 and TRBJ2-5, the complete variable domain is GAGVSQSPSNKVTEKGKDVELRCDPISGHTALYWYRQSLGQGLEFLIYFQGNSAPDKSGLPSDRFSAERTGGSVSTLTIQRTQQEDSAVYLCASSSSGGLQETQYFGPGTRLLVL.